The subject of this entry is one TCR beta chain. Its antigen is currently unknown. The germline CDR1 and CDR2 sequences are MNHEY and SVGEGT. V lost 6 bases and J lost 1; bases outside the gene matches: 7. The CDR3 is 16 residues long. This specimen belongs to a study of T cell repertoires in cytomegalovirus infection. Looking at the study overall: In public TCR beta signatures, there were indications of both CMV infection and matching HLA type. General study results and limits: Accumulated public TCR beta family frequency recognized individuals carrying CMV together with the relevant HLA.

TCRdb analysed the reads with MiXCR anew, one entry per CDR3 protein. The data hold roughly 600,000 distinct CDR3 sequences, with roughly 24% observed a single time. The J gene is TRBJ2-2, the V gene TRBV6-2 or TRBV6-3, with 8 bases fitting TRBD1. Specimen: CD8+ T cells from PBMCs. The receptor comes from a human donor in good health (CMV status not recorded). Some clones in this sample may be carry-over from other donors' samples. The chain's CDR3 is CASSPLGQENTGELFF. DNA of the CDR3: TGTGCCAGCAGCCCTTTGGGACAGGAGAACACCGGGGAGCTGTTTTTT.